This TCR beta chain was recovered during a study of beta chain features in type 1 diabetes. Study results and limitations: Type 1 diabetes patients had fewer VDJ junction insertions and more deletions. Shortening of TCRB CDR3s, moderate but significant, appeared in all four CD4+ subsets of Type 1 diabetes patients.

Every donor had blood drawn once into heparin, around 100 mL on average. The sample holds a few counts of this clone. Its antigen is unknown. Every isolated RNA sample was fully reverse transcribed, so sequencing captured expressed TCRB transcripts. Libraries were prepared by immunoSEQ multiplex PCR; TCRdb keeps only in-frame clonotypes and omits some of them. The data show hundreds of thousands of clones, roughly an eighth seen once. The sequencing sample was made of naive CD4+ T cells from blood. This TCR came from a man aged 18 to 30 with type 1 diabetes.

This chain's CDR3 is CASRSPWESETQYF. CDR3 nucleotides: TGTGCCAGCCGTTCCCCGTGGGAGTCGGAGACCCAGTACTTC. The gene calls are TRBV11-2 and TRBJ2-5, with a tentative D call TRBD2 (5 bases). Germline V lookup: CDR1 SGHAT, CDR2 FQNNGV. Trimming cost V 8 bases and J 5 bases, with 18 bases left between them. CDR3 length: 14 residues.